This T cell receptor (beta chain) emerged from a study of cytomegalovirus exposure and HLA in healthy donors. Study-wide points: A missense DCLRE1C variant was associated with V- and J-gene trimming of TCR beta chains in a later analysis, and an independent cohort replicated the association.

With regard to this clone: Its antigen is as yet unknown.

The PCR used 60 Vbeta and 13 Jbeta primers. TCRdb's table, derived via immunoSEQ multiplex PCR, lists solely in-frame clones and lacks some. The data hold approximately 120,000 clones, with about four fifths observed a single time. This sequence originates from a woman in her twenties or thirties in good health and CMV-seronegative. Input material: PBMCs.

The CDR3 DNA reads TGTGCCAGCAGTAAGGGACTAGCGGGGGTCGAGCAGTACTTC. Residues: CASSKGLAGVEQYF. The J gene is TRBJ2-7, the V gene TRBV5-4, with 14 positions matching TRBD2. The J segment lost 6 bases and the V segment lost 5 bases, leaving 4 bases of the junction unmatched. There are 14 residues in the CDR3. The germline CDR1 and CDR2 sequences are SGHNT and YYREEE (reference sequence).